The clone carrying this TCR beta chain has a count of ten or more. The V end lost 3 bases, the J end lost 3 bases, and 9 bases lay between the germline ends. The CDR3 length is 13 residues. The data originate from a study of T-cell reconstitution after alpha-beta-depleted transplantation in children. Unique molecular identifiers tagged the TCRbeta library. TCRdb itself ran the PCR reads through MiXCR, one entry per CDR3 protein. Among around 600,000 distinct CDR3 sequences listed, 15% to 20% were seen once. J is TRBJ2-7 and V is TRBV12-3 or TRBV12-4; D possibly matches TRBD1 or TRBD2 (5 bases each). The receptor's source is a human donor who donated a stem cell graft to a child with acute myeloid leukemia. The specimen comprised PBMCs from the stem cell graft donor, sampled from the stem cell graft. The CDR3 sequence is CASSFWGNYEQYV. CDR3 nucleotides: TGTGCCAGCAGTTTCTGGGGGAACTACGAGCAGTACGTC.